This passage covers 7 T cell receptor beta chains from one sample sequenced in a study of cytomegalovirus exposure and HLA in healthy donors. PCR involved 60 Vbeta and 13 Jbeta primers. Clones were sequenced by immunoSEQ multiplex PCR, and TCRdb holds only the in-frame ones, with some missing. There are some 200,000 clones in the sample; about 80% occur only once, and around 2% lies in the top ten. The sample comprised PBMCs. The receptors stem from a woman aged 25 to 39 in good health and CMV-seropositive.

This clone was observed a single time. The V and J genes are TRBV6-1 and TRBJ1-5, with D tentatively TRBD1 (6 bases). Per the germline V gene, CDR1 is MNHNS and CDR2 is SASEGT. V lost 6 bases and J lost 6, with 15 bases in between. The CDR3 covers 14 residues. CDR3 DNA: TGTGCCAGCAGGGACGAACAGGGTTTTCAGCCCCAGCATTTT. Translated: CASRDEQGFQPQHF.

The chain uses TRBV9 and TRBJ2-5; 14 bases match TRBD2. The germline V gene encodes CDR1 SGDLS and CDR2 YYNGEE. V dropped 3 bases and J dropped 6; count of bases not matched to a gene: 10. The CDR3 runs to 17 residues. The CDR3 bases are TGTGCCAGCAGCGCGGGACTAGCGGGAGTAGGTATGAAGACCCAGTACTTC. Protein: CASSAGLAGVGMKTQYF.

This clone showed up just once. V usage is TRBV6-5 and J usage is TRBJ1-6; D call uncertain. V lost 4 bases, J lost 4 bases, and 14 bases lay in between. This CDR3 region has 16 residues. CDR1 is MNHEY, CDR2 SVGAGI, per germline. Here the CDR3 reads CASSSRPGGYNSPLHF. The CDR3 DNA sequence: TGTGCCAGCAGTTCCCGTCCCGGCGGGTATAATTCACCCCTCCACTTT.

The CDR3 loop reads CASSASGSSTEQYF. The CDR3, as DNA: TGTGCCAGCAGCGCGAGCGGGAGCAGTACCGAGCAGTACTTC. This chain uses TRBV9 with TRBJ2-5, with 8 bases identical to TRBD2. Near its end, the DNA agrees better with TRBJ2-7, so the J call may be wrong. The CDR3 extends over 14 amino acids. Looked up from germline, CDR1 is SGDLS and CDR2 is YYNGEE.

This clone has more than one count but fewer than ten. J is TRBJ2-2 and V is TRBV7-6; perhaps TRBD2 as D (7 bases). CDR3 length equals 16 residues. The germline gives CDR1 SGHVS, CDR2 FNYEAQ. Between the trimmed V and J ends, which lost 2 bases and 6 bases, there was a span of 16 bases. The chain's CDR3 is CASSLSPQGGSGELFF. CDR3 nucleotides: TGTGCCAGCAGCTTAAGTCCACAGGGAGGGTCCGGGGAGCTGTTTTTT. Variable domain in full (rest from reference TRBV7-6 and TRBJ2-2): GAGVSQSPRYKVTKRGQDVALRCDPISGHVSLYWYRQALGQGPEFLTYFNYEAQQDKSGLPNDRFSAERPEGSISTLTIQRTEQRDSAMYRCASSLSPQGGSGELFFGEGSRLTVL.

The chain uses TRBV18 and TRBJ2-7; 13 positions agree with TRBD2. V lost 4 bases and J lost 3; bases outside the gene matches: 0. Germline CDR1 and CDR2: KGHSH and LQKENI. This CDR3 is 14 amino acids long. In nucleotides, the CDR3 is TGTGCCAGCTCACGGACTAGCGGGAGCTACGAGCAGTACTTC. This encodes CASSRTSGSYEQYF.

CDR3 loop: CASSSTAATNEKLFF. CDR3 coding DNA: TGCGCCAGCAGCTCCACAGCTGCAACTAATGAAAAACTGTTTTTT. The rearrangement links TRBV5-1 to TRBJ1-4; D is unclear. This CDR3 contains 15 residues. From germline, CDR1 is SGHRS and CDR2 YFSETQ. Trimming took 3 bases from V and 0 from J, leaving 9 bases between them.